This T cell receptor (beta chain) stems from a study of cytotoxic CD8 clonotypes in ibrutinib-treated CLL. Study details: Enrolment comprised around 11 relapsed/refractory and over 14 treatment-naive patients; about 18 were IGHV unmutated. Recorded responses included about 25 partial and 2 complete; following median around 68 months, approximately 14 stayed remitted and some 12 progressed. Sequenced samples delivered averages of 250,000 to 300,000 productive templates and 80,000 to 100,000 productive rearrangements.

Sequencing was performed with immunoSEQ multiplex PCR; in TCRdb, only in-frame clones are kept and a portion is missing. Found here are approximately 100,000 clones, roughly 80% of them singletons; the top ten hold about 22%. This receptor was obtained from a human donor with chronic lymphocytic leukemia. The source was PBMCs, collected after 24 months of ibrutinib treatment.

The CDR3 sequence is CASSERGTGEKLFF. In DNA form, the CDR3 reads TGTGCCAGCAGTGAAAGAGGGACAGGTGAAAAACTGTTTTTT. This chain connects TRBV6-1 to TRBJ1-4, with 8 bases identical to TRBD1. The CDR3 length is 14 residues. The V and J ends lost 2 bases and 7 bases, in that order; junction bases with no gene match: 3. The V gene's germline CDR1 is MNHNS and CDR2 SASEGT.